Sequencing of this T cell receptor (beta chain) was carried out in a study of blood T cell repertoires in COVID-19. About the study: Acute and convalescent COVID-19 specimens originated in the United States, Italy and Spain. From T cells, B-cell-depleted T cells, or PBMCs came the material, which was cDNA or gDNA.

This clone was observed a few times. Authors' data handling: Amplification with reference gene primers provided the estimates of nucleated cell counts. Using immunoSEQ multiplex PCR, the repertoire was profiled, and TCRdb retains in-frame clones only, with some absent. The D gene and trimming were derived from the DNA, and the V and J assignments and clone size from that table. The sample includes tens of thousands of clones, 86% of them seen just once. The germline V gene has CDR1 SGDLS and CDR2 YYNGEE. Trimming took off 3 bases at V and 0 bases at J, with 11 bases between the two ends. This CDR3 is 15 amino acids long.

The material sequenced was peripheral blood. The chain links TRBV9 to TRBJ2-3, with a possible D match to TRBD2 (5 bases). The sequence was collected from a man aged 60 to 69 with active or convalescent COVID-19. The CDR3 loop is CASSALGGSTDTQYF. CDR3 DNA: TGTGCCAGCAGCGCGCTCGGCGGGAGCACAGATACGCAGTATTTT.